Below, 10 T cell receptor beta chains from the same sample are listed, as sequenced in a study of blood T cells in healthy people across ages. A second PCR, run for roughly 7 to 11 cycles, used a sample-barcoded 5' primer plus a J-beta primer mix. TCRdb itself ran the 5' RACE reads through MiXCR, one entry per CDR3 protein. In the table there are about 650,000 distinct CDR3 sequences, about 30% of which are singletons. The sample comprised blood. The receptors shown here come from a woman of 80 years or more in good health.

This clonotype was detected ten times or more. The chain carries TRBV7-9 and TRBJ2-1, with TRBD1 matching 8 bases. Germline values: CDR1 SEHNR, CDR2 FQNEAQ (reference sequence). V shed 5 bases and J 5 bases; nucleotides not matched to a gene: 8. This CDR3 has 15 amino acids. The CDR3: CASSRDRGQDNEQFF. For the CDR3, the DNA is TGTGCCAGCAGCCGCGACAGGGGTCAAGACAATGAGCAGTTCTTC.

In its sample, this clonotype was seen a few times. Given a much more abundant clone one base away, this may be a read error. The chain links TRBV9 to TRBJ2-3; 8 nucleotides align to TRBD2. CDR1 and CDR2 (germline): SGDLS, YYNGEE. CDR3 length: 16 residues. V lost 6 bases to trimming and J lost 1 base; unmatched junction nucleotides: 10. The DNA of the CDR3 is TGTGCCAGCACCGCCATACGAGCGGGGGGCACAGATACGCAGTATTTT. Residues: CASTAIRAGGTDTQYF.

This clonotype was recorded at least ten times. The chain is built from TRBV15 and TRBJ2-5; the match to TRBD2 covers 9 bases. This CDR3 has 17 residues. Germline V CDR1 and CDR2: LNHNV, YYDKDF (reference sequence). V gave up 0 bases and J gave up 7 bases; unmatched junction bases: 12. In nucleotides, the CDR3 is TGTGCCACCAGCAGAGATGGAGCGGGGGGACTCCAATCGACCCAGTACTTC. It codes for CATSRDGAGGLQSTQYF.

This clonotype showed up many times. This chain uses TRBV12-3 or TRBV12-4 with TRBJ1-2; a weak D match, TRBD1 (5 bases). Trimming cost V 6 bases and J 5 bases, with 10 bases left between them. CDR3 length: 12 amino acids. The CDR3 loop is CASSLRQYGYTF. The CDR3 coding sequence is TGTGCCAGCAGCCTGAGACAGTATGGCTACACCTTC.

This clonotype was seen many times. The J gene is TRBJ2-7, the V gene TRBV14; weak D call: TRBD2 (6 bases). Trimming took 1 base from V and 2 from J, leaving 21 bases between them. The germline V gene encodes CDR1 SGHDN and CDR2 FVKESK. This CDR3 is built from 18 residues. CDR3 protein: CASSQARRASQGAYEQYF. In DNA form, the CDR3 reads TGTGCCAGCAGCCAAGCCAGGAGGGCCAGCCAGGGTGCCTACGAGCAGTACTTC. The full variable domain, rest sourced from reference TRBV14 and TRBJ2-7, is EAGVTQFPSHSVIEKGQTVTLRCDPISGHDNLYWYRRVMGKEIKFLLHFVKESKQDESGMPNNRFLAERTGGTYSTLKVQPAELEDSGVYFCASSQARRASQGAYEQYFGPGTRLTVT.

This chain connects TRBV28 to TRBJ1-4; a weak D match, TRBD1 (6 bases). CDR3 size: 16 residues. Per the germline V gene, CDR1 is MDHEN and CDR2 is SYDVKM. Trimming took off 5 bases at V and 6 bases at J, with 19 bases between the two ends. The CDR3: CASSPPSGGLDEKLFF. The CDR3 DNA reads TGTGCCAGCAGTCCGCCTTCGGGGGGCCTTGATGAAAAACTGTTTTTT.

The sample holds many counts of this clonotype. The CDR3 DNA sequence: TGTGCCAGCAGCTTTCGGGGGAACACTGAAGCTTTCTTT. It encodes CASSFRGNTEAFF. The chain recombines TRBV7-2 with TRBJ1-1; D ambiguous. Germline lookup yields CDR1 SGHTA and CDR2 FQGNSA. The CDR3 runs to 13 residues. The V gene lost 3 bases and the J gene lost 1 base, with 6 bases spanning the gap. The complete variable domain, with remaining parts taken from reference TRBV7-2 and TRBJ1-1, reads GAGVSQSPSNKVTEKGKDVELRCDPISGHTALYWYRQSLGQGLEFLIYFQGNSAPDKSGLPSDRFSAERTGGSVSTLTIQRTQQEDSAVYLCASSFRGNTEAFFGQGTRLTVV.

The CDR3 spells CASSSNSISSGGALDTQYF. CDR3 coding DNA: TGTGCCAGCAGCTCCAATTCGATTTCTAGCGGGGGGGCCCTAGATACGCAGTATTTT. The chain links TRBV12-3 or TRBV12-4 to TRBJ2-3; 12 bases map to TRBD2. The CDR3 runs 19 residues. Trimming took 6 bases from V and 5 from J; bases not matched to a gene: 18.

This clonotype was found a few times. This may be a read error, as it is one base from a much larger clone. The CDR3 sequence is CSARDGGDRGRGQYF. Written as DNA, the CDR3 is TGCAGTGCTAGAGATGGCGGGGACAGGGGCAGAGGGCAGTACTTC. The rearrangement uses TRBV20-1 and TRBJ2-5, with 10 bases lining up with TRBD1. V lost 0 bases to trimming and J lost 11 bases; unmatched junction nucleotides: 12. CDR3 size: 15 residues. From germline, CDR1 is DFQATT and CDR2 SNEGSKA (reference sequence).

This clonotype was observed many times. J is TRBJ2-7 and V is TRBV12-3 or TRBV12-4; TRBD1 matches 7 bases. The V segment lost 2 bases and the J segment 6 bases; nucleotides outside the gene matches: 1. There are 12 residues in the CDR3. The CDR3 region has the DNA TGTGCCAGCAGTTTACACAGGGGCGAGCAGTACTTC. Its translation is CASSLHRGEQYF.